The 24 T cell receptor beta chains given below trace back to one sample, sequenced in a study of T cell repertoires in aging, cancer and after chemotherapy. A mixed TRB-A/B primer pool amplified rearranged TRB by multiplex touch-down PCR. Using its own MiXCR run on the multiplex PCR reads, TCRdb lists one record per CDR3 protein. The table records approximately 6,400 distinct CDR3 sequences, less than 25% of them present only once. Amplification of TCR beta used genomic DNA extracted from peripheral blood. What was sequenced was blood. Receptor source: a human donor in good health.

This clonotype qualifies as medium-sized (0.01 to 0.1%). The gene calls are TRBV19 and TRBJ2-5; no definite D call. CDR3 length: 13 amino acids. V was clipped by 5 bases and J by 2 bases, with 9 bases between them. From germline, CDR1 is LNHDA and CDR2 SQIVND (reference sequence). The CDR3 nucleotides read TGTGCCAGTAGTCCGCAAAAGCAAGAGACCCAGTACTTC. Its translation: CASSPQKQETQYF. Complete variable domain (other parts from reference TRBV19 and TRBJ2-5): DGGITQSPKYLFRKEGQNVTLSCEQNLNHDAMYWYRQDPGQGLRLIYYSQIVNDFQKGDIAEGYSVSREKKESFPLTVTSAQKNPTAFYLCASSPQKQETQYFGPGTRLLVL.

By sample share, this clonotype is medium-sized. V and J are TRBV20-1 and TRBJ1-1, with D possibly TRBD1 on 5 matching bases. V lost 3 bases and J 4 bases, leaving 15 bases between the germline ends. Germline assignment: CDR1 DFQATT and CDR2 SNEGSKA (reference sequence). The CDR3 runs 14 residues. CDR3 loop: CSASLGGSGTEAFF. CDR3 nucleotides: TGCAGTGCTAGCCTCGGGGGATCGGGCACTGAAGCTTTCTTT.

As to this clonotype: This may stem from a read error, because a much larger clone lies one nucleotide away. The chain combines TRBV30 with TRBJ2-5; no reliable D call. Germline V gene lookup returns CDR1 GTSNPN and CDR2 SVGIG (reference sequence). The CDR3 runs to 11 residues. In DNA form, the CDR3 reads TGTGACTGGAGTGTCGGGGAGACCCAGTACTTC. This gives the protein CDWSVGETQYF.

By share, this clonotype ranks as medium-sized. The chain is built from TRBV20-1 and TRBJ2-7; D remains unclear. V was trimmed by 0 bases and J by 3 bases, leaving 3 bases between them. Germline V gene sequence: CDR1 DFQATT, CDR2 SNEGSKA (reference sequence). The CDR3 runs to 11 residues. CDR3 DNA: TGCAGTGCTAGAGAACTCTACGAGCAGTACTTC. It specifies CSARELYEQYF.

About this clonotype: A read error is possible here, since a much larger clone lies one base away. CDR3 in DNA: TGTGCCAGCAGCCACGGACCCTTGGAGGACACCGGGGAGCTGTTTTTT. It specifies CASSHGPLEDTGELFF. The chain couples TRBV12-3 or TRBV12-4 to TRBJ2-2; D possibly corresponds to TRBD2 (5 bases). V was cut by 6 bases and J by 3 bases, with 17 bases left in between. This CDR3 contains 16 residues.

This clonotype has more than one count but fewer than ten. The V and J genes are TRBV20-1 and TRBJ2-5, with 9 bases that match TRBD1. CDR1 and CDR2 from the germline V gene are DFQATT and SNEGSKA (reference sequence). After removal of 7 bases from V and 0 bases from J, the junction contained 9 bases not matched to a gene. There are 15 residues in the CDR3. CDR3 protein: CSVWDRALYQETQYF. The CDR3 bases are TGCAGTGTTTGGGACAGGGCCCTATACCAAGAGACCCAGTACTTC.

This clonotype has a count of ten or more. The rearrangement joins TRBV20-1 to TRBJ2-3; 7 bases fit TRBD2. The germline CDR1 and CDR2 sequences are DFQATT and SNEGSKA (reference sequence). The junction had 1 base not matched to a gene; V was cut back by 6 bases and J by 1 base. This CDR3 is built from 12 residues. The CDR3 spells CSAGRGTDTQYF. The CDR3 DNA reads as TGCAGTGCGGGGAGGGGCACAGATACGCAGTATTTT.

In its sample, this clonotype is medium-sized. The chain joins TRBV27 to TRBJ1-5, with D maybe TRBD1 (6 bases). CDR1 and CDR2 from the germline V gene are MNHEY and SMNVEV (reference sequence). This CDR3 has 15 amino acids. The V gene lost 5 bases and the J gene lost 7 bases, with 18 bases spanning the gap. The CDR3 loop is CASSPNRVNRQPQHF. CDR3 DNA sequence: TGTGCCAGCAGTCCAAACAGGGTTAATAGACAGCCCCAGCATTTT.

This chain connects TRBV7-7 to TRBJ1-6, with no clear D. Germline V lookup: CDR1 SSHAT, CDR2 FNYEAQ (reference sequence). V lost 1 base, J lost 0 bases, and 7 bases lay in between. The CDR3 totals 16 residues. Here the CDR3 DNA reads TGTGCCAGCAGCTTAGGATCTAGCTCCTATAATTCACCCCTCCACTTT. This encodes CASSLGSSSYNSPLHF.

The rearrangement links TRBV9 to TRBJ2-7, with 10 positions matching TRBD1. The CDR3 is 15 residues long. Germline V gene data show CDR1 as SGDLS and CDR2 as YYNGEE. V was pared by 3 bases and J by 4 bases, with 7 bases of the junction left unmatched. The CDR3 protein is CASSGPGTGVYEQYF. CDR3 nucleotide sequence: TGTGCCAGCAGCGGACCCGGGACAGGGGTTTACGAGCAGTACTTC.

The V and J genes are TRBV2 and TRBJ2-5, with 7 bases identical to TRBD2. V dropped 8 bases and J dropped 5; count of bases not matched to a gene: 11. This CDR3 region has 14 residues. Looked up from germline, CDR1 is SNHLY and CDR2 is FYNNEI. CDR3 DNA sequence: TGTGCCAGCTATTTCCTAGCGGAAGGGGAGACCCAGTACTTC. Translated, it gives CASYFLAEGETQYF.

In its sample, this clonotype is medium-sized. The junction and the germline gene differ at one end; a read error may be behind it. The V call is TRBV11-2, the J call TRBJ2-7; D may be TRBD1 (5 bases). The CDR3 length is 11 residues. The germline CDR1 and CDR2 sequences are SGHAT and FQNNGV. In DNA form, the CDR3 reads TGTGCCAGCAGCCCAGGGTACGGGCAGTACTTC. This gives the protein CASSPGYGQYF.

The rearrangement links TRBV5-1 to TRBJ1-3; D remains ambiguous. Trimming shortened V by 4 bases and J by 0 bases, and 8 bases separated the two germline ends. The CDR3 covers 14 residues. Germline values: CDR1 SGHRS, CDR2 YFSETQ. CDR3 protein: CASSPTNSGNTIYF. The DNA for the CDR3 is TGCGCCAGCAGCCCGACAAACTCTGGAAACACCATATATTTT.

By sample fraction, this clonotype is medium-sized (0.01 to 0.1%). The V and J genes are TRBV4-2 and TRBJ1-2; D unresolved. The V gene lost 1 base and the J gene lost 7 bases, with 4 bases spanning the gap. The length of the CDR3 is 11 residues. CDR1 is LGHNA and CDR2 is YNFKEQ in the germline V gene. The DNA of the CDR3 is TGTGCCAGCAGCCAAGGGGGTGGCTACACCTTC. This gives the protein CASSQGGGYTF.

As for this clonotype: This could be a read error, since a much larger clone is one nucleotide away. The V and J genes are TRBV4-3 and TRBJ1-6; D call uncertain. The CDR3 covers 16 residues. The V gene's germline CDR1 is LGHNA and CDR2 YSLEER. CDR3 sequence (DNA): TGCGCCAGCAGCCAAGGGTTCGGCTCCTATAATTCACTCCTCCACTTT. Protein product: CASSQGFGSYNSLLHF.

There are a few counts of this clonotype. The genes are TRBV20-1 and TRBJ2-1; the match to TRBD2 covers 8 bases. Trimming removed 3 bases from V and 8 bases from J; junction bases left unmatched: 9. CDR1 DFQATT and CDR2 SNEGSKA come from the germline V gene (reference sequence). This CDR3 contains 14 residues. The CDR3 spells CSARGSGGRDEQFF. Written as DNA, the CDR3 is TGCAGTGCTAGGGGGAGCGGGGGCCGGGATGAGCAGTTCTTC.

This clonotype has a handful of counts. The V and J genes are TRBV2 and TRBJ1-5; 11 positions agree with TRBD1. J gave up 5 bases and V 6 bases, and 6 bases lay outside the gene matches. Germline V lookup: CDR1 SNHLY, CDR2 FYNNEI. CDR3 size: 15 residues. CDR3 nucleotide sequence: TGTGCCAGCAGCTTCGGACAGGGGGCGTATCAGCCCCAGCATTTT. This encodes CASSFGQGAYQPQHF. The entire variable domain, with the rest obtained from reference TRBV2 and TRBJ1-5, is as follows: EPEVTQTPSHQVTQMGQEVILRCVPISNHLYFYWYRQILGQKVEFLVSFYNNEISEKSEIFDDQFSVERPDGSNFTLKIRSTKLEDSAMYFCASSFGQGAYQPQHFGDGTRLSIL.

The sample holds a few counts of this clonotype. The conserved phenylalanine or tryptophan is not found at the CDR3 terminus, so this likely reflects a read error. This chain uses TRBV7-9 with TRBJ2-1, with 8 bases fitting TRBD1. CDR1 and CDR2 (germline): SEHNR, FQNEAQ (reference sequence). J lost 6 bases, V lost 5 bases, and 9 bases had no gene match. The CDR3 contains 15 residues. The CDR3 protein is CASSPGQGVFNEQFL. DNA for the CDR3: TGTGCCAGCAGCCCCGGACAGGGTGTATTCAATGAGCAGTTCTTA.

This clonotype counts as medium-sized. The rearrangement uses TRBV7-9 and TRBJ1-3; no definite D call. Germline CDR1 is SEHNR and CDR2 is FQNEAQ (reference sequence). The CDR3 runs to 14 residues. Trimming stripped 3 bases from V and 0 bases from J, with 6 bases between. DNA for the CDR3: TGTGCCAGCAGCTTCCAGAGCTCTGGAAACACCATATATTTT. Protein product: CASSFQSSGNTIYF.

The J gene is TRBJ1-1, the V gene TRBV2; D is ambiguous. The V end lost 4 bases, the J end lost 3 bases, and 9 bases lay between the germline ends. Per germline, CDR1 SNHLY and CDR2 FYNNEI. The CDR3 contains 13 residues. This CDR3 reads CASSVEAYTEAFF. The CDR3 DNA reads as TGTGCCAGCAGTGTAGAAGCTTACACTGAAGCTTTCTTT.

Comment on this clonotype: This may come from a read error, since a much larger clone is one base off. This chain uses TRBV7-2 with TRBJ1-4; 8 bases map to TRBD1. Germline CDR1 is SGHTA and CDR2 is FQGNSA. This CDR3 region has 13 residues. CDR3 region: CVSSGRQGEKLFF. In DNA form, the CDR3 reads TGTGTCAGCAGCGGGCGACAGGGGGAAAAACTGTTTTTT.

In this sample, this clonotype is medium-sized. The chain uses TRBV10-3 and TRBJ2-6; TRBD2 matches 7 bases. Trimming removed 2 bases from V and 2 bases from J; junction bases left unmatched: 0. This CDR3 is built from 15 residues. CDR1 and CDR2 (germline): ENHRY, SYGVKD. The CDR3 is CAISEAGAGANVLTF. The CDR3 region has the DNA TGTGCCATCAGTGAGGCGGGGGCTGGGGCCAACGTCCTGACTTTC.

In this sample, this clonotype turned up a few times. CDR3 loop: CASSFWGMVRGGQETQYF. CDR3 in DNA: TGTGCCAGCAGTTTTTGGGGAATGGTCCGAGGAGGGCAAGAGACCCAGTACTTC. The chain uses TRBV12-3 or TRBV12-4 and TRBJ2-5; TRBD2 might be the D (6 bases). The CDR3 runs 18 residues. V was shortened by 3 bases and J by 2 bases, with 22 bases between the two germline ends.

This clonotype is medium-sized (0.01 to 0.1%) by share. The chain joins TRBV7-2 to TRBJ1-1; D gene unclear. V was trimmed by 5 bases and J by 5 bases, leaving 12 bases between them. The CDR3 loop spans 13 amino acids. Germline CDR1 reads SGHTA; CDR2 reads FQGNSA. The CDR3 spells CASSPAIRTEAFF. CDR3 DNA sequence: TGTGCCAGCAGCCCCGCTATACGAACTGAAGCTTTCTTT.